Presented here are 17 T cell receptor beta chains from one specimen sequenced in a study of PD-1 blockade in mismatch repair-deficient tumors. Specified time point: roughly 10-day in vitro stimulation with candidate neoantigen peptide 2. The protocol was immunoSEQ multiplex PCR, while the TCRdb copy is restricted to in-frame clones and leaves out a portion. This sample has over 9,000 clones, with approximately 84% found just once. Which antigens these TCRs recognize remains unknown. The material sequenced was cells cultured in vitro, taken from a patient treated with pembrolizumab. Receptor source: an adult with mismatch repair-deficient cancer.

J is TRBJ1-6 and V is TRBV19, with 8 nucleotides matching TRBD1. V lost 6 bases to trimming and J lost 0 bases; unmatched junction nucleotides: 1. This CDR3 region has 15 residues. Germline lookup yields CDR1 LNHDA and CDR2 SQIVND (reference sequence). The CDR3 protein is CASRDRGSYNSPLHF. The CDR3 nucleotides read TGTGCCAGTAGAGACAGGGGCTCCTATAATTCACCCCTCCACTTT.

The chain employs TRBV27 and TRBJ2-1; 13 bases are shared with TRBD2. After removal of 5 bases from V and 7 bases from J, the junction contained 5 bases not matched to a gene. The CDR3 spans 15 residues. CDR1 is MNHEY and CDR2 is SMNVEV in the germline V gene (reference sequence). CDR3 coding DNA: TGTGCCAGCAGTCCCGGACTAGCGGGAGTAAATGAGCAGTTCTTC. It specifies CASSPGLAGVNEQFF.

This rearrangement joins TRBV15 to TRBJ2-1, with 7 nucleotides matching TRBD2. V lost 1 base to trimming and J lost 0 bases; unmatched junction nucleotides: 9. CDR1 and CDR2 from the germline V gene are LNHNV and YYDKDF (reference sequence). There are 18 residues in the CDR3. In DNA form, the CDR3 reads TGTGCCACCAGCAGAGGACCAGCGGGACTAAGCTCCTACAATGAGCAGTTCTTC. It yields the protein CATSRGPAGLSSYNEQFF.

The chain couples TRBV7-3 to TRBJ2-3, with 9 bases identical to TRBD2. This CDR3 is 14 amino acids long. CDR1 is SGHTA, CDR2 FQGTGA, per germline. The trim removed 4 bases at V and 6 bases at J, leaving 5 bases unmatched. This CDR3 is CASSYSGRGDTQYF. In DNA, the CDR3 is TGTGCCAGCAGCTATAGCGGGAGAGGGGATACGCAGTATTTT. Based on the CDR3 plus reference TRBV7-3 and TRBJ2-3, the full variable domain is GAGVSQTPSNKVTEKGKYVELRCDPISGHTALYWYRQSLGQGPEFLIYFQGTGAADDSGLPNDRFFAVRPEGSVSTLKIQRTERGDSAVYLCASSYSGRGDTQYFGPGTRLTVL.

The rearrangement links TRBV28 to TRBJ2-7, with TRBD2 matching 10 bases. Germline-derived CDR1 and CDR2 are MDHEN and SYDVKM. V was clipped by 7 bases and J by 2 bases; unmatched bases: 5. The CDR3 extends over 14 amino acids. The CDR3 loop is CASKTSGETYEQYF. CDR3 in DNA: TGTGCCAGCAAAACTAGCGGGGAAACCTACGAGCAGTACTTC.

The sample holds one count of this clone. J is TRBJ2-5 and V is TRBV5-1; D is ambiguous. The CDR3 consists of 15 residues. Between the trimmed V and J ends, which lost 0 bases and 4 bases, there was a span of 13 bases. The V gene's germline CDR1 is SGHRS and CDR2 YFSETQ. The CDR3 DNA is TGCGCCAGCAGCTTGGGGATCCCGGGCATAGAGACCCAGTACTTC. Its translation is CASSLGIPGIETQYF.

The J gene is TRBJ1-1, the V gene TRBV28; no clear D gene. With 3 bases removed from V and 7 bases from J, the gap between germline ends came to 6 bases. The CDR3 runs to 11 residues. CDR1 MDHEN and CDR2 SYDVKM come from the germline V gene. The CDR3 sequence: CASSLRYEAFF. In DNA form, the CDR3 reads TGTGCCAGCAGTTTGAGATATGAAGCTTTCTTT.

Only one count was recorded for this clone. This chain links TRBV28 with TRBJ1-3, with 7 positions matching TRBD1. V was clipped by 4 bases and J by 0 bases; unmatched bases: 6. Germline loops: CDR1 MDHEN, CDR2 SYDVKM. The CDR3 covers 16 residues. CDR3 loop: CASSWTGEGSGNTIYF. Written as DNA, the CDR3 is TGTGCCAGCAGTTGGACAGGCGAAGGCTCTGGAAACACCATATATTTT.

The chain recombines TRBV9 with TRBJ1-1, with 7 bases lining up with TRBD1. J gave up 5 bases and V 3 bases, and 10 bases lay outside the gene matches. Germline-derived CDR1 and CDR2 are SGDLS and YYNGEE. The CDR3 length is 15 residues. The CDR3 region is CASSAELQGRTEAFF. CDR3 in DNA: TGTGCCAGCAGCGCAGAACTACAGGGGAGAACTGAAGCTTTCTTT.

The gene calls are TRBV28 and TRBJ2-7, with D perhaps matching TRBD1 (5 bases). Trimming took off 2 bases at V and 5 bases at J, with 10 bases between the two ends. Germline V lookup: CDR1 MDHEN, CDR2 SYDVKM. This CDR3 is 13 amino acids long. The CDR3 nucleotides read TGTGCCAGCAGTTTAAGGGGTGTCAACGAGCAGTACTTC. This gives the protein CASSLRGVNEQYF.

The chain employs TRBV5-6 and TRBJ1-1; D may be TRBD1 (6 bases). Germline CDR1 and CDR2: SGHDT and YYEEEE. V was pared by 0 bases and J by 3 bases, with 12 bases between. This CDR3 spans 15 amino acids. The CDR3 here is CASSLANTGYTEAFF. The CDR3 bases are TGTGCCAGCAGCTTGGCCAACACAGGGTACACTGAAGCTTTCTTT.

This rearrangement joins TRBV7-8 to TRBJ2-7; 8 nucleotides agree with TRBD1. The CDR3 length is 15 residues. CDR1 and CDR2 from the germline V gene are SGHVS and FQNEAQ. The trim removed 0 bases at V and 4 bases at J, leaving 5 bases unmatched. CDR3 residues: CASSLARTGKYEQYF. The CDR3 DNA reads TGTGCCAGCAGCTTAGCCCGGACAGGGAAGTACGAGCAGTACTTC.

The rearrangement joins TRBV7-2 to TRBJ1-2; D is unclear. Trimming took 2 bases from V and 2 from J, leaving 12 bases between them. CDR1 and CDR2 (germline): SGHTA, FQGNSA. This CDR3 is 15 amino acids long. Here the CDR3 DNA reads TGTGCCAGCAGCTTAAGGGCGTGGGGAAACTATGGCTACACCTTC. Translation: CASSLRAWGNYGYTF.

CDR3 DNA sequence: TGTGCCAGCAGCCCTTATTACGAGCAGTACTTC. Its protein product is CASSPYYEQYF. The V and J genes are TRBV11-2 and TRBJ2-7, with D hard to call. V shed 5 bases and J shed 4 bases, with 6 bases lying between them. The CDR3 is 11 amino acids. Germline V lookup: CDR1 SGHAT, CDR2 FQNNGV.

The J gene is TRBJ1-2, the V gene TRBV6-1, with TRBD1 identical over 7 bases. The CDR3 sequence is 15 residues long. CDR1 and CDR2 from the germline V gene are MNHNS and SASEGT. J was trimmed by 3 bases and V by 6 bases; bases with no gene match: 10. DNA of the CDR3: TGTGCCAGCAGGGTTGGGGACAGTCGTGACTATGGCTACACCTTC. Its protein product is CASRVGDSRDYGYTF.

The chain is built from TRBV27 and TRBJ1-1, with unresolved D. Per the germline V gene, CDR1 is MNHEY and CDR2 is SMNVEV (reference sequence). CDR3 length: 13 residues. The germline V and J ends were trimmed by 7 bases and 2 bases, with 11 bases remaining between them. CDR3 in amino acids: CASNSWGNTEAFF. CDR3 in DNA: TGTGCCAGCAACAGCTGGGGTAACACTGAAGCTTTCTTT.

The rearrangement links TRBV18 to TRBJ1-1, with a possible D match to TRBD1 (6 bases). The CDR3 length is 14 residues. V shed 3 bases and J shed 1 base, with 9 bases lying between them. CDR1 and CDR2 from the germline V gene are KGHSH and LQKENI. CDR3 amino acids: CASSPSGQNTEAFF. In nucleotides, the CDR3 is TGTGCCAGCTCACCCTCGGGACAGAACACTGAAGCTTTCTTT.